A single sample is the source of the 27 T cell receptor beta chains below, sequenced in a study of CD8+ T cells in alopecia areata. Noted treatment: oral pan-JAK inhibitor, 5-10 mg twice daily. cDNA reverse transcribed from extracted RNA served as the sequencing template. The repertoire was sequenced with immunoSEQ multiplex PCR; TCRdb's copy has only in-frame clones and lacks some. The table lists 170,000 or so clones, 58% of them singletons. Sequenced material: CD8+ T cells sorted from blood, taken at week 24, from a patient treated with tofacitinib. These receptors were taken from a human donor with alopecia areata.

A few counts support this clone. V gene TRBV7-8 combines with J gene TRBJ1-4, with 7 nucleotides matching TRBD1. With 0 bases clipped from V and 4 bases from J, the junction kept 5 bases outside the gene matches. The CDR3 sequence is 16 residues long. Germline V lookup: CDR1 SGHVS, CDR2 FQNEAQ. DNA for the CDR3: TGTGCCAGCAGCTTAGCGGGGACAGCGATTAATGAAAAACTGTTTTTT. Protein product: CASSLAGTAINEKLFF.

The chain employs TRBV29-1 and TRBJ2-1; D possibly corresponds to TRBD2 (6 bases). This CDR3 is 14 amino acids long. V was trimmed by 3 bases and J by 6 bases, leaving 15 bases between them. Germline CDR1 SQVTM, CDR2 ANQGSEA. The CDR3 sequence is CSVEEGRVSNEQFF. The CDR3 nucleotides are TGCAGCGTTGAGGAGGGAAGGGTTAGCAATGAGCAGTTCTTC.

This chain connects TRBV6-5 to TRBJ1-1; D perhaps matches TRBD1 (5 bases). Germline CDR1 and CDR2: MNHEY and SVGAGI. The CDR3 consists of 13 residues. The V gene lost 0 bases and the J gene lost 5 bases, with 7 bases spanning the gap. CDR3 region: CASSYSRGTEAFF. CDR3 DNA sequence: TGTGCCAGCAGTTACTCGAGGGGTACTGAAGCTTTCTTT.

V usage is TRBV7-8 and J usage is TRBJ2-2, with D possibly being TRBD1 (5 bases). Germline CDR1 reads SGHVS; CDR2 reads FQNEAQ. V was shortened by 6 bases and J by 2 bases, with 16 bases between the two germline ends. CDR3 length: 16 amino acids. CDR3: CASRPSMGLNTGELFF. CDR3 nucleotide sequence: TGTGCCAGCAGGCCCTCGATGGGGCTCAACACCGGGGAGCTGTTTTTT.

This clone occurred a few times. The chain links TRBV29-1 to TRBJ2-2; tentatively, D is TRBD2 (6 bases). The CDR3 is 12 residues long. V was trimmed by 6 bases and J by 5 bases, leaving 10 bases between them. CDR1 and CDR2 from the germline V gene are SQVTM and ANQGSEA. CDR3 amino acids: CSVSGETGELFF. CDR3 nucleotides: TGCAGCGTATCGGGGGAAACCGGGGAGCTGTTTTTT.

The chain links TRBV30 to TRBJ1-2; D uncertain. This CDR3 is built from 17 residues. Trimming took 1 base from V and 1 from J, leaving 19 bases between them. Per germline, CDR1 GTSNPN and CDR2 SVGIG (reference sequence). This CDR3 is CAWSEAFQRSLNYGYTF. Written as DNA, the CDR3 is TGTGCCTGGAGTGAAGCCTTCCAGAGGTCGCTTAACTATGGCTACACCTTC. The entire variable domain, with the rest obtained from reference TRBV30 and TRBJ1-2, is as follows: SQTIHQWPATLVQPVGSPLSLECTVEGTSNPNLYWYRQAAGRGLQLLFYSVGIGQISSEVPQNLSASRPQDRQFILSSKKLLLSDSGFYLCAWSEAFQRSLNYGYTFGSGTRLTVV.

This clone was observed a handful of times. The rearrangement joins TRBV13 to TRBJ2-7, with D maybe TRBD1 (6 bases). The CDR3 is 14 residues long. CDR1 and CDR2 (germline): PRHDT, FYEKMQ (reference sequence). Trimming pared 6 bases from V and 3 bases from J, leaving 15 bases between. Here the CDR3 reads CASSLQGANYEQYF. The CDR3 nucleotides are TGTGCCAGCAGTTTACAGGGAGCCAACTACGAGCAGTACTTC.

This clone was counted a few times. This CDR3 is CASSPGSTGTGARNEQFF. CDR3 DNA: TGTGCCAGCAGCCCGGGTTCGACCGGGACAGGGGCCCGGAATGAGCAGTTCTTC. The chain links TRBV5-6 to TRBJ2-1, with TRBD1 matching 10 bases. CDR3 length equals 18 residues. J was trimmed by 7 bases and V by 4 bases; bases with no gene match: 17. Per the germline V gene, CDR1 is SGHDT and CDR2 is YYEEEE.

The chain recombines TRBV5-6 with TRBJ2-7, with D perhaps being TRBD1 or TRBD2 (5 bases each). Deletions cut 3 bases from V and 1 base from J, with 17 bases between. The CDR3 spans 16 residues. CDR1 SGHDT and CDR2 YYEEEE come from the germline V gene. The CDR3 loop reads CASSSTSGRESYEQYF. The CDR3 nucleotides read TGTGCCAGCAGCTCCACGTCGGGGCGAGAATCCTACGAGCAGTACTTC.

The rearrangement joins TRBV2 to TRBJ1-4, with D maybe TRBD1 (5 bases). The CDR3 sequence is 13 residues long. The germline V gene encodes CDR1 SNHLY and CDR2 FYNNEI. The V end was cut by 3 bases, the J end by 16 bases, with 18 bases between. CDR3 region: CASSEGGRPEKFF. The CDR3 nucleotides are TGTGCCAGCAGTGAGGGGGGACGGCCCGAGAAGTTTTTT.

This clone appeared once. The CDR3 protein is CASSSVDRDYEQYF. CDR3 coding DNA: TGTGCCAGCAGCTCCGTGGACAGGGACTACGAGCAGTACTTC. This chain links TRBV13 with TRBJ2-7; TRBD1 agrees at 8 bases. The germline gives CDR1 PRHDT, CDR2 FYEKMQ (reference sequence). With 4 bases clipped from V and 3 bases from J, the junction kept 5 bases outside the gene matches. This CDR3 has 14 amino acids. Combining the CDR3 with reference TRBV13 and TRBJ2-7 gives the whole variable domain AAGVIQSPRHLIKEKRETATLKCYPIPRHDTVYWYQQGPGQDPQFLISFYEKMQSDKGSIPDRFSAQQFSDYHSELNMSSLELGDSALYFCASSSVDRDYEQYFGPGTRLTVT.

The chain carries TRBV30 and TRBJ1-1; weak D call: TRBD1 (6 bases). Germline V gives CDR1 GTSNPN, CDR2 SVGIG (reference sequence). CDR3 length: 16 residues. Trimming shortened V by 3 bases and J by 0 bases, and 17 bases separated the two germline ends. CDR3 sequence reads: CAWSRTEPPMNTEAFF. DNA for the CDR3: TGTGCCTGGAGCCGGACAGAACCCCCGATGAACACTGAAGCTTTCTTT.

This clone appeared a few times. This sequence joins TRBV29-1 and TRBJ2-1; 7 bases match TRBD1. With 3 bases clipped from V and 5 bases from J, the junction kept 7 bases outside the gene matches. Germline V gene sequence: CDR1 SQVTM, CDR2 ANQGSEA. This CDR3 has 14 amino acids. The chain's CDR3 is CSVEGRGFHNEQFF. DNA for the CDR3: TGCAGCGTTGAGGGCAGGGGGTTTCACAATGAGCAGTTCTTC.

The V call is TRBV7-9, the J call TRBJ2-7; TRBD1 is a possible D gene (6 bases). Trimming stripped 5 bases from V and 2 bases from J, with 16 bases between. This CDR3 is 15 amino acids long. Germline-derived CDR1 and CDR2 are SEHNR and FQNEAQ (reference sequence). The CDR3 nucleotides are TGTGCCAGCAGCCCCAAAGAGACAGGACCCTACGAGCAGTACTTC. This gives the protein CASSPKETGPYEQYF.

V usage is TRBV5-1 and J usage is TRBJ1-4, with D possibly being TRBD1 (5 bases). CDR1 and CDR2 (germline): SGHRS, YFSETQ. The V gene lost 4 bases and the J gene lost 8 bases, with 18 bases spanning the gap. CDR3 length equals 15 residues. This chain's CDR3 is CASSPIGGDGEKLFF. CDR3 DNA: TGCGCCAGCAGCCCCATTGGGGGGGATGGAGAAAAACTGTTTTTT.

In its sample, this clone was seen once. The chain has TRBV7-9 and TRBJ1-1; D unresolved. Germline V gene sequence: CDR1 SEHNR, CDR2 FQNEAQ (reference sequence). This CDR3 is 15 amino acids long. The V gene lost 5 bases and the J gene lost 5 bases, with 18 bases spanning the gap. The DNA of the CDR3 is TGTGCCAGCAGCCCCCTAGGCAGCCTGGGAACTGAAGCTTTCTTT. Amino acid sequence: CASSPLGSLGTEAFF.

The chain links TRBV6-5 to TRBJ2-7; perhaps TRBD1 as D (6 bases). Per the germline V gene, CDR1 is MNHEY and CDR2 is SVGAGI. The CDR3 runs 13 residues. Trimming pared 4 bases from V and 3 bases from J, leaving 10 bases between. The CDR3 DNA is TGTGCCAGCAGTTTCGGACAGTACTACGAGCAGTACTTC. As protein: CASSFGQYYEQYF.

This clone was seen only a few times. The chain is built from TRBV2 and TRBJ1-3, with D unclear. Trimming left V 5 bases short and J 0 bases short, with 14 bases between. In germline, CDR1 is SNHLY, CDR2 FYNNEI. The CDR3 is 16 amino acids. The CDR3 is CASSPRALYSGNTIYF. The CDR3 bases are TGTGCCAGCAGTCCACGTGCTTTATACTCTGGAAACACCATATATTTT.

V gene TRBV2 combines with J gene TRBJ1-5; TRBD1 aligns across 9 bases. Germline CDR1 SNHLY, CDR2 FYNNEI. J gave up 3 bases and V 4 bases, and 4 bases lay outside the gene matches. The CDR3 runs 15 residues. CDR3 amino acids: CASSGGQGHNQPQHF. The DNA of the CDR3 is TGTGCCAGCAGTGGGGGACAGGGTCACAATCAGCCCCAGCATTTT. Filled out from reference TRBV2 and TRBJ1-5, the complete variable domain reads EPEVTQTPSHQVTQMGQEVILRCVPISNHLYFYWYRQILGQKVEFLVSFYNNEISEKSEIFDDQFSVERPDGSNFTLKIRSTKLEDSAMYFCASSGGQGHNQPQHFGDGTRLSIL.

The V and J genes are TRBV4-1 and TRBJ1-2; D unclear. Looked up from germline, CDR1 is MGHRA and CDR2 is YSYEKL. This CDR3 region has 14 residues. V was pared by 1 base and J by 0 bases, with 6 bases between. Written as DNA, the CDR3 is TGCGCCAGCAGCCAAGGTGTAGCTAACTATGGCTACACCTTC. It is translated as CASSQGVANYGYTF.

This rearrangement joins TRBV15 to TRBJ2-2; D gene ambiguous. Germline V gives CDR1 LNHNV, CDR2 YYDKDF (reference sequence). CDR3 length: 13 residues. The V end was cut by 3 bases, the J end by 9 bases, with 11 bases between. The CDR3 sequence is CATSRDHGRELFF. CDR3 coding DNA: TGTGCCACCAGCAGGGATCACGGCCGGGAGCTGTTTTTT. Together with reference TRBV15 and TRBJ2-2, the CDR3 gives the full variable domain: DAMVIQNPRYQVTQFGKPVTLSCSQTLNHNVMYWYQQKSSQAPKLLFHYYDKDFNNEADTPDNFQSRRPNTSFCFLDIRSPGLGDTAMYLCATSRDHGRELFFGEGSRLTVL.

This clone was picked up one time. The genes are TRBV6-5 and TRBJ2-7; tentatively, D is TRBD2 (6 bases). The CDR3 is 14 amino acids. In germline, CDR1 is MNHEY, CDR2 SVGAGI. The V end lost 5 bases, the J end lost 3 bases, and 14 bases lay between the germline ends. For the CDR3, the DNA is TGTGCCAGCAGTGAGATTAGCGGATACTACGAGCAGTACTTC. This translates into CASSEISGYYEQYF.

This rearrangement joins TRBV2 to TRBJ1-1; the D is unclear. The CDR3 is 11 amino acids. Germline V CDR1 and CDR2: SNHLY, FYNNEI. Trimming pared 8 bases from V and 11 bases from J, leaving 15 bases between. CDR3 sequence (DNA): TGTGCCAGCCCGAGCCGGAGGGTGGCTTTCTTT. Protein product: CASPSRRVAFF. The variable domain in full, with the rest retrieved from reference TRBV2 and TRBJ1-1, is EPEVTQTPSHQVTQMGQEVILRCVPISNHLYFYWYRQILGQKVEFLVSFYNNEISEKSEIFDDQFSVERPDGSNFTLKIRSTKLEDSAMYFCASPSRRVAFFGQGTRLTVV.

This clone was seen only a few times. DNA of the CDR3: TGCGCCAGCAGCACTGGACTAGCGAACACCGGGGAGCTGTTTTTT. Amino acids: CASSTGLANTGELFF. This sequence joins TRBV5-1 and TRBJ2-2; 7 nucleotides align to TRBD2. The length of the CDR3 is 15 residues. Germline V CDR1 and CDR2: SGHRS, YFSETQ. V gave up 4 bases and J gave up 0 bases; unmatched junction bases: 3.

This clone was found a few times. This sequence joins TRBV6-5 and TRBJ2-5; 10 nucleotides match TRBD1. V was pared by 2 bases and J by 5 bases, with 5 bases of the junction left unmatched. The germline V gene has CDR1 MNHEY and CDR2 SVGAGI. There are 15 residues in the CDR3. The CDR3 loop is CASSYGTGVVETQYF. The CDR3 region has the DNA TGTGCCAGCAGTTACGGGACAGGGGTTGTCGAGACCCAGTACTTC.

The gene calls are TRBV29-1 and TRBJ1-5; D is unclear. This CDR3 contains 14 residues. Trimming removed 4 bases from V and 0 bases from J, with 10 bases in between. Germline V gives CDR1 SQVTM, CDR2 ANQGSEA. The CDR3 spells CSVAADYSNQPQHF. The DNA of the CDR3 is TGCAGCGTTGCTGCGGATTATAGCAATCAGCCCCAGCATTTT.

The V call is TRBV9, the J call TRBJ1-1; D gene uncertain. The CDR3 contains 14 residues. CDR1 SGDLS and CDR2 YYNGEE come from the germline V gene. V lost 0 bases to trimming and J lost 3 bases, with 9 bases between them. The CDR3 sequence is CASSVDEWDTEAFF. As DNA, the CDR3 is TGTGCCAGCAGCGTAGACGAGTGGGACACTGAAGCTTTCTTT.